Listed below are T cell receptor beta chains from one sample, sequenced in a study of shared T cell receptors in the human thymus. Using immunoSEQ multiplex PCR, the repertoire was profiled, and TCRdb retains in-frame clones only, with some absent. This table holds 540,000 or so clones, 70% to 80% found once. The data also belong to a second study, concerning human thymus T cells.

What was sequenced was thymocytes. These receptors were collected from a boy in the first two years of life with a congenital heart defect. The CDR3 runs from the conserved cysteine through the conserved F or W. D genes are given only for firm matches. Size is stated for part of the rows, as once, few or many counts, or as a class when the clone is expanded.

v_gene,j_gene,abundance,d_gene,CDR3nt,CDR3aa
TRBV5-4,TRBJ1-1,-,-,TGTGCCAGCAGCTTGGACCGAGGGGAGGAAAGTGAAGCTTTCTTT,CASSLDRGEESEAFF
TRBV9,TRBJ2-1,few,-,TGTGCCAGCAGCGTCTCAGGGGGGAGCAATGAGCAGTTCTTC,CASSVSGGSNEQFF
TRBV25-1,TRBJ1-1,-,-,TGTGCCAGCAGTGGATGGCCAACAGAGATGAACACTGAAGCTTTCTTT,CASSGWPTEMNTEAFF
TRBV5-1,TRBJ1-2,-,-,TGCGCCAGCAGCGACAAACTCGACAGGTCCCTTAACTATGGCTACACCTTC,CASSDKLDRSLNYGYTF
TRBV30,TRBJ2-1,-,TRBD2,TGTGCCTGGAGTACCATGACTAGCGGGAGTTTTAATGAGCAGTTCTTC,CAWSTMTSGSFNEQFF
TRBV5-1,TRBJ2-1,once,TRBD2,TGCGCCAGCGGGGAGACCGGGACTAGCGGGAGGTGTGAGCAGTTCTTC,CASGETGTSGRCEQFF
TRBV27,TRBJ2-3,-,-,TGTGCCAGCAGCCTTCCAGGGGCGGGGGCAGATACGCAGTATTTT,CASSLPGAGADTQYF
TRBV5-1,TRBJ2-1,-,TRBD2,TGCGCCAGCAGCTTAGGCCTAGCGGCCTACAATGAGCAGTTCTTC,CASSLGLAAYNEQFF
TRBV29-1,TRBJ2-7,-,TRBD1,TGCAGCGTTGTCCGGGACAGGGGGGAGGGCGAGCAGTACTTC,CSVVRDRGEGEQYF
TRBV6-5,TRBJ2-7,-,TRBD1,TGTGCCAGCAGTTATTCGATAACAGGGGGCTACGAGCAGTACTTC,CASSYSITGGYEQYF
TRBV15,TRBJ2-7,once,TRBD1,TGTGCCACCAGCAGAGGTCTGGGACAGCCCCAAGCCTACGAGCAGTACTTC,CATSRGLGQPQAYEQYF
TRBV2,TRBJ2-3,-,TRBD2,TGTGCCAGCAGTCAGGGAGGGACAGATACGCAGTATTTT,CASSQGGTDTQYF
TRBV11-3,TRBJ2-7,-,-,TGTGCCAGCAGCCTACCGGGACATTCCTACGAGCAGTACTTC,CASSLPGHSYEQYF
TRBV4-3,TRBJ2-2,few,TRBD2,TGCGCCAGCAGCCAAATGACTAGCGGGAGTACCGGGGAGCTGTTTTTT,CASSQMTSGSTGELFF
TRBV7-9,TRBJ2-1,-,TRBD2,TGTGCCAGCAGCTTCCCGACTAGCGAATCCTACAATGAGCAGTTCTTC,CASSFPTSESYNEQFF
TRBV29-1,TRBJ1-2,-,TRBD1,TGCAGCGTTGAAGAACGGGACAGGACTAACTATGGCTACACCTTC,CSVEERDRTNYGYTF
TRBV25-1,TRBJ1-1,-,TRBD1,TGTGCCAGCACCACGACAGGGCGAACTGAAGCTTTCTTT,CASTTTGRTEAFF
TRBV14,TRBJ2-4,once,-,TGTGCCAGCAGCCAAGACAGGATGATAGCCAAAAACATTCAGTACTTC,CASSQDRMIAKNIQYF
TRBV11-3,TRBJ2-1,-,TRBD2,TGTGCCAGCAGTCAAGGGGGGCTAGCGGGAGGGCCCCATGAGCAGTTCTTC,CASSQGGLAGGPHEQFF
TRBV19,TRBJ2-5,-,-,TGTGCCAGTAGTATGCGAACGGGACACATCCAAGAGACCCAGTACTTC,CASSMRTGHIQETQYF
TRBV2,TRBJ1-3,-,-,TGTGCCAGCGGGCGCAGGGGCTCTGGAAACACCATATATTTT,CASGRRGSGNTIYF
TRBV6-1,TRBJ1-4,few,TRBD1,TGTGCCAGCAGTGCCCTTGTTGGACTCCGGAGGGGACAGGGAGAAAAACTGTTTTTT,CASSALVGLRRGQGEKLFF
TRBV28,TRBJ2-2,-,TRBD2,TGTGCCAGCAGCGATATAGCGGGCCTGAACACCGGGGAGCTGTTTTTT,CASSDIAGLNTGELFF
TRBV6-5,TRBJ2-3,-,-,TGTGCCAGCAGTTACTCGATCAACAGGCCCGCAGATACGCAGTATTTT,CASSYSINRPADTQYF
TRBV27,TRBJ2-1,-,-,TGTGCCAGCAGTTTATCGGTGGGGGGTGAGCAGTTCTTC,CASSLSVGGEQFF
TRBV25-1,TRBJ2-2,-,TRBD2,TGTGCCAGCAGTGAATCCGGCGGGAGGCGAAACACCGGGGAGCTGTTTTTT,CASSESGGRRNTGELFF
TRBV2,TRBJ2-7,-,TRBD2,TGTGCCAGCAGTGGGTTAAGGGAGGGGGAGCAGTACTTC,CASSGLREGEQYF
TRBV7-2,TRBJ2-7,-,TRBD2,TGTGCCAGCAGCTCGACTAGCGGGAGGACGGATAGGTACGAGCAGTACTTC,CASSSTSGRTDRYEQYF
TRBV6-5,TRBJ2-7,-,TRBD2,TGTGCCAGCAAAGTTCGGACTAGCGGGAGCTACGAGCAGTACTTC,CASKVRTSGSYEQYF
TRBV4-3,TRBJ1-4,-,-,TGCGCCAGCAGCCATTACGCGGGCCTAGGCAGGGAAAAACTGTTTTTT,CASSHYAGLGREKLFF
TRBV15,TRBJ2-7,few,-,TGTGCCACCAGCAGAGACCTGAGGGGGGGGTCCTACGAGCAGTACTTC,CATSRDLRGGSYEQYF
TRBV7-9,TRBJ2-7,-,TRBD2,TGTGCCAGCAGCTTAGAGGTGACTAGCGGGTGCGAACACTACGAGCAGTACTTC,CASSLEVTSGCEHYEQYF
TRBV30,TRBJ2-7,-,-,TGTGCCTGGAGTGTACTGGGACACTACGAGCAGTACTTC,CAWSVLGHYEQYF
TRBV6-4,TRBJ2-4,once,-,TGTGCCAGCACCCGGAGGGCCAAAAACATTCAGTACTTC,CASTRRAKNIQYF
TRBV2,TRBJ2-7,-,TRBD2,TGTGCCAGCACCCATAGCGGGAGGGGAGACGAGCAGTACTTC,CASTHSGRGDEQYF
TRBV4-3,TRBJ2-7,-,TRBD2,TGCGCCAGCAGCCACGCCGTCGGGGGGACTACTTACGAGCAGTACTTC,CASSHAVGGTTYEQYF
TRBV27,TRBJ1-3,-,-,TGTGCCAGCAGTCCGTTCCGGACCGAAGGAGGCCACACCATATATTTT,CASSPFRTEGGHTIYF
TRBV6-5,TRBJ1-2,-,TRBD1,TGTGCCAGCAGTCAGACAGGGGGCGACTATGGCTACACCTTC,CASSQTGGDYGYTF
TRBV5-1,TRBJ2-3,-,TRBD1,TGCGCCAGCAGCTTGGTGGGACAGGGAATAGATACGCAGTATTTT,CASSLVGQGIDTQYF
TRBV6-1,TRBJ2-7,-,-,TGTGCCAGCAGTGCGAGACTCGAGCAGTACTTC,CASSARLEQYF
TRBV30,TRBJ1-5,-,-,TGTGCCTGGAGTTCGGGGGGGCGTCAGCCCCAGCATTTT,CAWSSGGRQPQHF
TRBV7-2,TRBJ2-7,-,TRBD2,TGTGCCAGCAGGTTCACTAGCGGGAGCATCGAGCAGTACTTC,CASRFTSGSIEQYF
TRBV10-3,TRBJ2-5,few,-,TGTGCCATCAGTGGAGTACTCCCCCAAGAGACCCAGTACTTC,CAISGVLPQETQYF
TRBV2,TRBJ2-7,-,TRBD2,TGTGCCAGCAGCAACCGGACTAGCGGGGGCTCCTACGAGCAGTACTTC,CASSNRTSGGSYEQYF
TRBV5-4,TRBJ2-3,-,TRBD1,TGTGCCAGCAGCTTGGCGGACAGGGTATCAAATACGCAGTATTTT,CASSLADRVSNTQYF
TRBV7-2,TRBJ1-3,few,TRBD1,TGTGCCAGCAGCCCCGCTAGGGGGCCCTCTGGAAACACCATATATTTT,CASSPARGPSGNTIYF
TRBV5-1,TRBJ2-3,-,-,TGCGCCAGCAGCTTGGAAACATTAGCGGGCACAGATACGCAGTATTTT,CASSLETLAGTDTQYF
TRBV9,TRBJ1-3,-,-,TGTGCCAGCAGCGCAATAGGGGGTTCTGGAAACACCATATATTTT,CASSAIGGSGNTIYF
TRBV12-5,TRBJ2-1,-,-,TGTGCTAGTGGTTTGACACTCCCCAAGGGGTCCTACAATGAGCAGTTCTTC,CASGLTLPKGSYNEQFF
TRBV19,TRBJ1-2,-,-,TGTGCCAGTAGTGGAGCTAACTATGGCTACACCTTC,CASSGANYGYTF
TRBV5-1,TRBJ2-7,few,-,TGCGCCAGCAGCCCAAGACAAAGCTCCTACGAGCAGTACTTC,CASSPRQSSYEQYF
TRBV30,TRBJ1-3,-,TRBD1,TGTGCCGGCGACAGGGCGCACTCTGGAAACACCATATATTTT,CAGDRAHSGNTIYF
TRBV9,TRBJ2-5,-,TRBD1,TGTGCCAGCAGCGGAAGGACAGGGGAGAAAGAGACCCAGTACTTC,CASSGRTGEKETQYF
TRBV7-9,TRBJ2-7,-,TRBD2,TGTGCCAGCAGCCCATCCGGACTAGGTCGGTACGAGCAGTACTTC,CASSPSGLGRYEQYF